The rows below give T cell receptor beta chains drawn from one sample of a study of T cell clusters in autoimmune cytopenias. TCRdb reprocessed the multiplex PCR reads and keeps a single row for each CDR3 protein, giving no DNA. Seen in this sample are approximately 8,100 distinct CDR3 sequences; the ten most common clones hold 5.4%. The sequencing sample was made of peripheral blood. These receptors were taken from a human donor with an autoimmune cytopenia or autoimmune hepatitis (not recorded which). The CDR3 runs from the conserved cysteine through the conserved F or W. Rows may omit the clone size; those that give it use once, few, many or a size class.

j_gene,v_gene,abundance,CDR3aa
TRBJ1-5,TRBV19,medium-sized,CASSIAGSNQPQHF
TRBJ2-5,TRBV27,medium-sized,CASSPTSAPATQYF
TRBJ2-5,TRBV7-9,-,CASSPSVEVAQYF
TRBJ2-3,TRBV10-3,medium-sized,CAISVSASSTDTQYF
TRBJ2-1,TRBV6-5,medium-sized,CASSLDRGRSNEQFF
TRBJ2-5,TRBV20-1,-,CSARIIGGQGEDETQYF
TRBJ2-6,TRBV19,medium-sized,CASGTTGANVLTF
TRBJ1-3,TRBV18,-,CASSPTNGVGNTIYF
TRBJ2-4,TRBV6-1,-,CASSERRNIQYF
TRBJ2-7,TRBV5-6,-,CASSIGQGRGYEQYF
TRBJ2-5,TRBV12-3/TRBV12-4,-,CASSGTSGTLQETQYF
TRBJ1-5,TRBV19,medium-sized,CASSTRDNQPQHF
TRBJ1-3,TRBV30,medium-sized,CAWDRDGSGNTIYF
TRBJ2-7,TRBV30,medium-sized,CAWIGQGLYEQYF
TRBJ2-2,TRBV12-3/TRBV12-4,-,CATTGTLLTGELFF
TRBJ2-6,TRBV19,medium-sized,CASSKGTGATSGANVLTF
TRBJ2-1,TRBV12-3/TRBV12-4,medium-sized,CASRELVSYNEQFF
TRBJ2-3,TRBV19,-,CASSIDYPSTDTQYF
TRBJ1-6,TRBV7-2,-,CASSFHATDSPLHF
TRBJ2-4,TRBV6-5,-,CASSSKNIQYF